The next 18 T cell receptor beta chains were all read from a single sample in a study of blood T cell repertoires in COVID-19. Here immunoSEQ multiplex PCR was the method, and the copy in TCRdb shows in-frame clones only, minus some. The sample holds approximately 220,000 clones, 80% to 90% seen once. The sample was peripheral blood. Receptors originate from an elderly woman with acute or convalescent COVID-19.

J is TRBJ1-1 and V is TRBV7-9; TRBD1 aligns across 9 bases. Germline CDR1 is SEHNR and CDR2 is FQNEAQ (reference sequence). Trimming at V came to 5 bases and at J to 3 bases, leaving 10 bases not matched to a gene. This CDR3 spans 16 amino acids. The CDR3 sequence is CASSPTGGRVDTEAFF. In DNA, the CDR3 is TGTGCCAGCAGCCCTACAGGGGGCAGGGTAGACACTGAAGCTTTCTTT. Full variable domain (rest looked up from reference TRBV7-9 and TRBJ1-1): DTGVSQNPRHKITKRGQNVTFRCDPISEHNRLYWYRQTLGQGPEFLTYFQNEAQLEKSRLLSDRFSAERPKGSFSTLEIQRTEQGDSAMYLCASSPTGGRVDTEAFFGQGTRLTVV.

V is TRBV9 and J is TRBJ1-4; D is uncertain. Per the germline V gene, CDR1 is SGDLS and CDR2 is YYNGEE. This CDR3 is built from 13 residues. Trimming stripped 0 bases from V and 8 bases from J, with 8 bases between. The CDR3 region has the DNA TGTGCCAGCAGCGTAGGAGAGGGAGAAAAACTGTTTTTT. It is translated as CASSVGEGEKLFF. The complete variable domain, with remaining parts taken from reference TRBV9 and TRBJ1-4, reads DSGVTQTPKHLITATGQRVTLRCSPRSGDLSVYWYQQSLDQGLQFLIQYYNGEERAKGNILERFSAQQFPDLHSELNLSSLELGDSALYFCASSVGEGEKLFFGSGTQLSVL.

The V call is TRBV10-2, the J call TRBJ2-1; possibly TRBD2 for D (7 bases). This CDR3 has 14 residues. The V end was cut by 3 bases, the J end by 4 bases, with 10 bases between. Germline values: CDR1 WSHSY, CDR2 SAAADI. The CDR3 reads CASSESGTYNEQFF. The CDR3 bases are TGCGCCAGCAGTGAAAGCGGGACATACAATGAGCAGTTCTTC.

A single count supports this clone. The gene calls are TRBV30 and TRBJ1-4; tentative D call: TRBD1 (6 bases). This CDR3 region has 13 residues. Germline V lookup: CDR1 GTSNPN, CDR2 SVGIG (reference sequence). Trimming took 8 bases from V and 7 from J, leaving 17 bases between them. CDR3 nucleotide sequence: TGTGCCCACTATGTACAGGGTGGTGAAAAACTGTTTTTT. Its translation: CAHYVQGGEKLFF.

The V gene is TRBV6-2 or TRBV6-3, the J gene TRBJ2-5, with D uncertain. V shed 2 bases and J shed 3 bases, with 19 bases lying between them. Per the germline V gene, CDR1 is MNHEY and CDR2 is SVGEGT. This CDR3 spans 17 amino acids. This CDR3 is CASSYVIGDPLEETQYF. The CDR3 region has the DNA TGTGCCAGCAGTTACGTAATTGGAGACCCCCTGGAAGAGACCCAGTACTTC.

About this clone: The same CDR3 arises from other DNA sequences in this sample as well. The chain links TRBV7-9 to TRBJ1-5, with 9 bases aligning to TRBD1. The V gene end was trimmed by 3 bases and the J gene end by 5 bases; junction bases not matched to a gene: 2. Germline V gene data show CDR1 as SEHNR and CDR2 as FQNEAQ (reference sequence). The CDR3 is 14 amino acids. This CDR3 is CASSFGQGYQPQHF. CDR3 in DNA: TGTGCCAGCAGCTTCGGACAGGGGTATCAGCCCCAGCATTTT.

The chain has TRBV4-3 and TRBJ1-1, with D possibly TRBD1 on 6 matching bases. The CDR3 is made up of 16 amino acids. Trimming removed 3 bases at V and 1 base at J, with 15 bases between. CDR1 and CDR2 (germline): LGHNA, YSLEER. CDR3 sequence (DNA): TGCGCCAGCAGCCAGGAAACCGGGACACCGAACACTGAAGCTTTCTTT. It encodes CASSQETGTPNTEAFF.

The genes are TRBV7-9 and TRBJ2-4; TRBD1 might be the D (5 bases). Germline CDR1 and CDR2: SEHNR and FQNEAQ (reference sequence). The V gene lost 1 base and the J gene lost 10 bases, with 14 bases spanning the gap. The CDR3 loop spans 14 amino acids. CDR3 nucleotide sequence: TGTGCCAGCAGCTTAGTCGGACAAATCGGGATTCAGTACTTC. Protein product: CASSLVGQIGIQYF.

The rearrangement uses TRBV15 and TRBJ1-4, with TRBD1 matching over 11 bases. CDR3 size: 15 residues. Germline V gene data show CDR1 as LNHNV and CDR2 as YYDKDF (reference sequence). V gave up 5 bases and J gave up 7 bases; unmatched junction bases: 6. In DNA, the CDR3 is TGTGCCACCAGCGGGCGGGACAGGGGGTTTGAAAAACTGTTTTTT. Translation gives CATSGRDRGFEKLFF.

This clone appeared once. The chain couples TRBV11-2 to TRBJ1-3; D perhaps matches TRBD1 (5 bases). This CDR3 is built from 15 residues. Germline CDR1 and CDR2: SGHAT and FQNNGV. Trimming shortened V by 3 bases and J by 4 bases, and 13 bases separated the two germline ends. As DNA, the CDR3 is TGTGCCAGCAGCTTGACGGGGGTCGAGGGAAACACCATATATTTT. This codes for CASSLTGVEGNTIYF.

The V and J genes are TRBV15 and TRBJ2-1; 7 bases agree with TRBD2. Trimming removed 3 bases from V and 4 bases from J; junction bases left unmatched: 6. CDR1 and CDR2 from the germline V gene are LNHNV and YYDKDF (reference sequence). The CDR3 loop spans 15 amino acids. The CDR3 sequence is CATSSGAGQYNEQFF. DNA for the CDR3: TGTGCCACCAGCAGTGGAGCGGGGCAATACAATGAGCAGTTCTTC.

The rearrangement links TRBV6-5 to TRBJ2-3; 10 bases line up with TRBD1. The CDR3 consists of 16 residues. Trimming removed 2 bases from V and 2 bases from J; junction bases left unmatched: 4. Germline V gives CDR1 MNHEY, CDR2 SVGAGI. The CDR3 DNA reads TGTGCCAGCAGTTACCTGGGACAGGGGTACACAGATACGCAGTATTTT. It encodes CASSYLGQGYTDTQYF.

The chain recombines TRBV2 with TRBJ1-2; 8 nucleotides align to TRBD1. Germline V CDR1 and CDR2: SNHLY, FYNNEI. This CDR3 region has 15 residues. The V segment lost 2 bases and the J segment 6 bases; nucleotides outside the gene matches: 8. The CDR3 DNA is TGTGCCAGCAGTGAATTTACAGGGGGAACGGATGGCTACACCTTC. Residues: CASSEFTGGTDGYTF.

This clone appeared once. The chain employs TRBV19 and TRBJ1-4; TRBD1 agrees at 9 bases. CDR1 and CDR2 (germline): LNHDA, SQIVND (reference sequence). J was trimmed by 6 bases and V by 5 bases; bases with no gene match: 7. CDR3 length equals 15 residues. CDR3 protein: CASSERRDRDEKLFF. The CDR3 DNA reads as TGTGCCAGTAGTGAGAGAAGGGACAGGGATGAAAAACTGTTTTTT.

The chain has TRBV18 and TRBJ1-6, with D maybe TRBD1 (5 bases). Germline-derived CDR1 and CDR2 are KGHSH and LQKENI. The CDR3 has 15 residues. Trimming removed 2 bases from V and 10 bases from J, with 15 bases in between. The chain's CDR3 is CASSPARDSGSPLHF. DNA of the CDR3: TGTGCCAGCTCACCAGCCAGGGATAGTGGATCACCCCTCCACTTT.

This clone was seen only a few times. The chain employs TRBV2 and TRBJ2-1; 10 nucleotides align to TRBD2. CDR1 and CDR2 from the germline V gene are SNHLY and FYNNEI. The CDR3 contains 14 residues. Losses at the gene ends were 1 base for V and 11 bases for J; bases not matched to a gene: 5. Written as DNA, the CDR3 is TGTGCCAGCAGTGAAGAGGGTAGCGGGAGGAAGCAGTTCTTC. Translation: CASSEEGSGRKQFF.

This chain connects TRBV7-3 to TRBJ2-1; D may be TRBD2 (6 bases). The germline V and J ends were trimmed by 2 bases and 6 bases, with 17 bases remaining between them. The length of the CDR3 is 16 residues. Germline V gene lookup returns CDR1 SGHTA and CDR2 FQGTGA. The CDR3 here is CASSLLPGLGLNEQFF. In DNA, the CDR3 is TGTGCCAGCAGCTTACTACCGGGACTCGGTCTCAATGAGCAGTTCTTC.

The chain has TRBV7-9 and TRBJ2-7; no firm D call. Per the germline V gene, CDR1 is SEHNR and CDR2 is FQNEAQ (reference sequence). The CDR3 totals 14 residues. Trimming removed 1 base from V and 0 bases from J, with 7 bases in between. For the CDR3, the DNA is TGTGCCAGCAGCTTAGAAGTCTACTCCTACGAGCAGTACTTC. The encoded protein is CASSLEVYSYEQYF.